This T cell receptor (beta chain) stems from a study of T cell responses to AZD1222 COVID-19 vaccine (dated by TCRdb to the early 2020s). For the study in its entirety: TCR sequencing covered fewer than 250 trial participants: 200 to 220 given two doses of AZD1222 and 26 given two doses of MenACWY control vaccine. Trial participants were enrolled by age into 18-55, 56-69 and 70-plus year subgroups, with roughly 160, 29 and 62 TCR-sequenced participants respectively.

The CDR3 numbers 8 amino acids, ends counted. The CDR3 regions of human TCRbeta chains were analyzed by immunosequencing. Per the original workflow: Repertoire TCRs were checked for matches against a reference library of SARS-CoV-2-specific TCRs that had been generated using the MIRA antigen-specificity platform. Breadth was defined as the fraction of unique TCRs that were SARS-CoV-2-associated, and depth was defined as the fraction of total T cells that were SARS-CoV-2-associated. Each spike-specific TCR was assigned to its reactive spike region and to a CD4 or CD8 class using the MIRA data. Log10-transformed breadth and depth values were compared by one-way ANOVA with Sidak's multiple comparisons tests. As stored in TCRdb, this immuneACCESS dataset retains in-frame rearrangements with V and J assigned. A fraction of the clones does not appear; measured against another copy, unresolved V genes explain less than half of the discrepancy, and the remainder lacks a known reason. D and trimming come from the DNA, and the V and J calls and clone size come from that table. Present in this sample are 150,000 to 200,000 clones, roughly 90% of which were seen just once. The ten largest account for around 4.5% of the sample.

General findings and caveats noted by the study authors: The vaccine-associated CD4 TCRs covered the entire spike protein, and the dominant responses fell in regions 160-218 and 743-854. In the small 56-69-year group, the increase in depth fell short of significance, most likely because of low power. Spike-specific TCR breadth and depth rose significantly after two AZD1222 doses compared with day 0 and with MenACWY recipients. Conclusions about previously exposed vaccinees were limited because only six AZD1222 recipients were SARS-CoV-2 seropositive at baseline. Most participants were white British and females outnumbered males, and the authors suggested that clonal diversity may have been underestimated. No day 14 peak-response samples were available, so repertoires were characterized only after the peak T cell response. Reportedly, almost half of the unique spike-specific TCRs recognized epitopes lying outside the regions that are mutated in the B.1.351 and B.1.1.7 variants.

Regarding this clone: Its antigen is not yet known. This CDR3 fails to terminate in the conserved phenylalanine or tryptophan, so it likely reflects a read error. Because the CDR3's place on the DNA is in doubt, the DNA is left out and the CDR3 is given as listed by TCRdb.

Read against the paper, the sample's time point label means: about 28 days (+/-7) after the second vaccine dose. AZD1222 recipients whose second dose came at about 4 weeks and those whose second dose came at about 12 weeks were combined into one group, since spike-specific TCR depth and breadth did not differ between the two schedules. Vaccinee samples came from UK trials COV001 and COV002, including a single-blind randomized controlled phase 2/3 trial of AZD1222 (ChAdOx1 nCoV-19) in healthy adults. For TCRbeta chain sequencing, PBMC samples were collected from trial participants at day 0 and at day 28 after the second dose.

The sequencing here drew on peripheral blood, taken 28 days after the second AZD1222 dose. The TCR was taken from an adult who received the AZD1222 COVID-19 vaccine. The sequence is built from TRBV21-1 and TRBJ2-7. TRBV21-1 is flagged as a pseudogene. The CDR3 has the sequence CASSKSRS.